The clone carrying this TCR beta chain has only a few counts. Its target is unknown. Via MiXCR, TCRdb re-called the 5' RACE reads, giving one row per CDR3 protein. The profile shows 580,000 or so distinct CDR3 sequences, around a sixth of them singletons. Per the germline V gene, CDR1 is MNHEY and CDR2 is SVGEGT. The CDR3 runs to 16 residues. J was trimmed by 3 bases and V by 5 bases; bases with no gene match: 11. This sample is drawn from a study of T-cell memory formation after mild COVID-19. Study context: TCR clusters showed largely donor specificity. Findings of the study overall: Clones that contracted from day 15 to 85 had balanced CD4/CD8; later expanders were CD4+ biased. Mainly CM and EM harbored the contracting CD4+ clones; mainly EMRA harbored the CD8+ ones.

This chain joins TRBV6-2 or TRBV6-3 and TRBJ2-3; 7 positions agree with TRBD2. Sequencing used PBMCs or a T cell subset sorted from them (not recorded which). The sequence derives from an adult woman who had mild COVID-19 (a few samples of this study predate the infection). Cell type and time point are not known. The CDR3 reads CASSPHSSGDTDTQYF. The DNA for the CDR3 is TGTGCCAGCAGTCCACACTCTAGCGGAGATACAGATACGCAGTATTTT.